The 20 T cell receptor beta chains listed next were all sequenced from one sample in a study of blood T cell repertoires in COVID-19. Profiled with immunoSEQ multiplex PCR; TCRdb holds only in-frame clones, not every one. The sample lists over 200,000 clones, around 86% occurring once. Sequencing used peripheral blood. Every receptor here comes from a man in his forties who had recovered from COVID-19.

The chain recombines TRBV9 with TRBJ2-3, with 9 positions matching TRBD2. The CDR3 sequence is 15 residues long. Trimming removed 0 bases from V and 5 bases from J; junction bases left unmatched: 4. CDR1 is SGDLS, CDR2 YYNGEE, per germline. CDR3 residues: CASSVETSGLDTQYF. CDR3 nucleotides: TGTGCCAGCAGCGTAGAGACTAGCGGCCTAGATACGCAGTATTTT.

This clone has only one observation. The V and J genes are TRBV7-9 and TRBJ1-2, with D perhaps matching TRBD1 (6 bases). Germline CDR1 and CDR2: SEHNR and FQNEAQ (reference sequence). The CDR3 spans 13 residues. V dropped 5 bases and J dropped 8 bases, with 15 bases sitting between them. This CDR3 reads CASSPTGLKGYTF. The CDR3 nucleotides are TGTGCCAGCAGCCCCACAGGGCTGAAGGGCTACACCTTC.

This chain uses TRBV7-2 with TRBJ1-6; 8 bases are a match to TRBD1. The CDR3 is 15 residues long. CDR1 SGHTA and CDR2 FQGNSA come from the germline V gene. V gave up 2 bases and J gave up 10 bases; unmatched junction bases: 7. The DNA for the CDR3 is TGTGCCAGCAGCTTATCTCAGGGGGCAGGGTCACCCCTCCACTTT. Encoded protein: CASSLSQGAGSPLHF. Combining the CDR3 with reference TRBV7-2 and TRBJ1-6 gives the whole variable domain GAGVSQSPSNKVTEKGKDVELRCDPISGHTALYWYRQSLGQGLEFLIYFQGNSAPDKSGLPSDRFSAERTGGSVSTLTIQRTQQEDSAVYLCASSLSQGAGSPLHFGNGTRLTVT.

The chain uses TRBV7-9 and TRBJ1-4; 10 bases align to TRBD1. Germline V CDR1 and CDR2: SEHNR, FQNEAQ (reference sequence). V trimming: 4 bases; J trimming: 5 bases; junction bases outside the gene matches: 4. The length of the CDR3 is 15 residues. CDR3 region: CASSSDRGYNEKLFF. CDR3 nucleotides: TGTGCCAGCAGCTCGGACAGGGGGTACAATGAAAAACTGTTTTTT.

The CDR3 DNA is TGTGCCAGCAGTTTTAGGCAGGGGGCCAGTGAGCAGTACTTC. Residues: CASSFRQGASEQYF. The chain uses TRBV27 and TRBJ2-7, with 8 nucleotides matching TRBD1. J was trimmed by 7 bases and V by 3 bases; bases with no gene match: 8. Germline V gene sequence: CDR1 MNHEY, CDR2 SMNVEV (reference sequence). The CDR3 runs 14 residues.

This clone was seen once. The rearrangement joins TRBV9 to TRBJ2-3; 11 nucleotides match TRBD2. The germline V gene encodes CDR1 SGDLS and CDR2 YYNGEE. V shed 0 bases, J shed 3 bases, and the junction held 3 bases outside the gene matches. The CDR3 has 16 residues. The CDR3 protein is CASSVVASGRTDTQYF. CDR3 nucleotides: TGTGCCAGCAGCGTAGTGGCTAGCGGGAGGACAGATACGCAGTATTTT. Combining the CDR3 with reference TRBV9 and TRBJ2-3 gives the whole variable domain DSGVTQTPKHLITATGQRVTLRCSPRSGDLSVYWYQQSLDQGLQFLIQYYNGEERAKGNILERFSAQQFPDLHSELNLSSLELGDSALYFCASSVVASGRTDTQYFGPGTRLTVL.

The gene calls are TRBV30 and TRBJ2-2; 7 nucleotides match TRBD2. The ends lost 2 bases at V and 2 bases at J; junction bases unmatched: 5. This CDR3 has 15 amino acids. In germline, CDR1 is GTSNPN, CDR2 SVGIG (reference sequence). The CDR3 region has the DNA TGTGCCTGGAGTTCGCTAGCGGATAACACCGGGGAGCTGTTTTTT. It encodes CAWSSLADNTGELFF.

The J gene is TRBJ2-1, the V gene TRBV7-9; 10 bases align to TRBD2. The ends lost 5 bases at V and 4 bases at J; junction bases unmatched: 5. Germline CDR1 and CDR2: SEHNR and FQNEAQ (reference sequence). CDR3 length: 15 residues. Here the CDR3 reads CASSLLAGSYNEQFF. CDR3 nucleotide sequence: TGTGCCAGCAGCCTACTAGCGGGGTCTTACAATGAGCAGTTCTTC. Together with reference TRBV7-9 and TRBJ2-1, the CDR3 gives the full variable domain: DTGVSQNPRHKITKRGQNVTFRCDPISEHNRLYWYRQTLGQGPEFLTYFQNEAQLEKSRLLSDRFSAERPKGSFSTLEIQRTEQGDSAMYLCASSLLAGSYNEQFFGPGTRLTVL.

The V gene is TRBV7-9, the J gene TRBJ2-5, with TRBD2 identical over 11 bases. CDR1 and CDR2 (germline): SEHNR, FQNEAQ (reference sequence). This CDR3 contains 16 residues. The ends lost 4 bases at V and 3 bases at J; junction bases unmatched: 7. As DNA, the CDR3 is TGTGCCAGCAGCTCGACCCAACTAGCGGGGGAAGAGACCCAGTACTTC. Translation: CASSSTQLAGEETQYF.

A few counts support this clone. The CDR3 spells CASSDSGSSLSSYEQYF. The CDR3 DNA reads as TGTGCCAGCAGCGATAGCGGGAGTTCACTCAGCTCCTACGAGCAGTACTTC. This sequence joins TRBV5-6 and TRBJ2-7; TRBD2 aligns across 9 bases. The CDR3 has 17 amino acids. The V segment lost 4 bases and the J segment 0 bases; nucleotides outside the gene matches: 11. The germline gives CDR1 SGHDT, CDR2 YYEEEE.

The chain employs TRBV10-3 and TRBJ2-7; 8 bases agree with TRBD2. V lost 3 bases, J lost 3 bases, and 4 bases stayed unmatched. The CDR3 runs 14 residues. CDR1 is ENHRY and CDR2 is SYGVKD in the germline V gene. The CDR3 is CAISDGGRSYEQYF. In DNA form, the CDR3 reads TGTGCCATCAGTGATGGCGGGAGGAGCTACGAGCAGTACTTC.

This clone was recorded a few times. The DNA of the CDR3 is TGTGCCAGCAGTGATGTAGCGGGAGGGCGACGCACAGATACGCAGTATTTT. Translating it yields CASSDVAGGRRTDTQYF. The chain is built from TRBV2 and TRBJ2-3; 11 bases are shared with TRBD2. From germline, CDR1 is SNHLY and CDR2 FYNNEI. The CDR3 loop spans 17 amino acids. The junction had 6 bases not matched to a gene; V was cut back by 3 bases and J by 1 base.

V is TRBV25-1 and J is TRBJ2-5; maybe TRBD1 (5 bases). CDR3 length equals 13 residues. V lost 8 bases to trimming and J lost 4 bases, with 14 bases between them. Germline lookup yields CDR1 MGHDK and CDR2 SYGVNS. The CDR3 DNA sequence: TGTGCCAGCGCCATAGACAGTTTAGAGACCCAGTACTTC. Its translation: CASAIDSLETQYF.

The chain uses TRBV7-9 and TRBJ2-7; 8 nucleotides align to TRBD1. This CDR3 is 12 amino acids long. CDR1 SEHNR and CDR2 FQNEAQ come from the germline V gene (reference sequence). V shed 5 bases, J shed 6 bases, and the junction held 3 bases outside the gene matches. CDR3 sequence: CASSLDRVEQYF. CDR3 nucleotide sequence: TGTGCCAGCAGCCTGGACAGGGTCGAGCAGTACTTC.

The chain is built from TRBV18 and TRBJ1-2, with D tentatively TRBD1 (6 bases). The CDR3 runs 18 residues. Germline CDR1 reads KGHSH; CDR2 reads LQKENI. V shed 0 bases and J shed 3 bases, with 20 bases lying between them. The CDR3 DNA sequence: TGTGCCAGCTCACCACCGAGGTTTGGGGGCGGTTCGGACTATGGCTACACCTTC. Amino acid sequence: CASSPPRFGGGSDYGYTF.

The CDR3 reads CASSQDRGQGNTIYF. CDR3 coding DNA: TGTGCCAGCAGCCAAGACAGGGGGCAAGGAAACACCATATATTTT. The J gene is TRBJ1-3, the V gene TRBV3-1 (or the pseudogene TRBV3-2); 8 nucleotides line up with TRBD1. The junction had 2 bases not matched to a gene; V was cut back by 0 bases and J by 4 bases. CDR3 length: 15 amino acids. Germline values: CDR1 LGHDT, CDR2 YNNKEL (reference sequence).

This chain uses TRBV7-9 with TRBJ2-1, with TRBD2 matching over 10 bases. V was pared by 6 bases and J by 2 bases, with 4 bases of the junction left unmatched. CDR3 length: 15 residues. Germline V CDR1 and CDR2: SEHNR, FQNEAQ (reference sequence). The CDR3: CASRVLAGAYNEQFF. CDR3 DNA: TGTGCCAGCAGGGTCCTAGCGGGGGCCTACAATGAGCAGTTCTTC.

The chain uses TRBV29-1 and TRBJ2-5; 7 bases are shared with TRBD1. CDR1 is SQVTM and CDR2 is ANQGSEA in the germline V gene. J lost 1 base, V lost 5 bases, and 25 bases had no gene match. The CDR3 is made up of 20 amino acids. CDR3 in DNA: TGCAGCGTTAGAAAACAAGGACAGGTCGCGCCTTGGTTTCCCCAAGAGACCCAGTACTTC. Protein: CSVRKQGQVAPWFPQETQYF. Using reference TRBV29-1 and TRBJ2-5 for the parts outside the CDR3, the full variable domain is SAVISQKPSRDICQRGTSLTIQCQVDSQVTMMFWYRQQPGQSLTLIATANQGSEATYESGFVIDKFPISRPNLTFSTLTVSNMSPEDSSIYLCSVRKQGQVAPWFPQETQYFGPGTRLLVL.

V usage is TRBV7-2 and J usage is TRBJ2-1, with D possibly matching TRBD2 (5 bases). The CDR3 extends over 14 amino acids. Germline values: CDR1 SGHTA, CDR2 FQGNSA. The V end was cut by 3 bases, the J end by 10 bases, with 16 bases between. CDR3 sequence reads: CASSLWTPPGEQFF. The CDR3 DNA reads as TGTGCCAGCAGCTTGTGGACTCCTCCGGGAGAGCAGTTCTTC.

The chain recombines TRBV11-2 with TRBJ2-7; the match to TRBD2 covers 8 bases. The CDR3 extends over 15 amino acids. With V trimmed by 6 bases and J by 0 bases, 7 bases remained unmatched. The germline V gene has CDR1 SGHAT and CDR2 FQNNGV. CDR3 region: CASSFKRGSSYEQYF. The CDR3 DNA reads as TGTGCCAGCAGTTTCAAGCGGGGGAGCTCCTACGAGCAGTACTTC. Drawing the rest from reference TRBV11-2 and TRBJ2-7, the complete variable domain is EAGVAQSPRYKIIEKRQSVAFWCNPISGHATLYWYQQILGQGPKLLIQFQNNGVVDDSQLPKDRFSAERLKGVDSTLKIQPAKLEDSAVYLCASSFKRGSSYEQYFGPGTRLTVT.